The present entry profiles one TCR beta chain with its context. This sample is drawn from a study of T-cell reconstitution after alpha-beta-depleted transplantation in children. V was clipped by 5 bases and J by 7 bases; unmatched bases: 9. The CDR3 is 15 amino acids. CDR1 is GTSNPN, CDR2 SVGIG, per germline (reference sequence). TCRbeta library preparation incorporated unique molecular identifiers. TCRdb re-derived calls from the PCR reads in MiXCR, one entry per CDR3 protein. The sample carries around 530,000 distinct CDR3 sequences, around a third recorded once. Here the sequenced sample was PBMCs from the stem cell graft donor, taken from the stem cell graft. The chain joins TRBV30 to TRBJ2-1; TRBD2 aligns across 12 bases. The TCR sequence derives from a human donor who donated a stem cell graft to a child with aplastic anemia. The CDR3 nucleotides read TGTGCCTGGCAACTAGGACTAGCGGGATCGAATGAGCAGTTCTTC. This codes for CAWQLGLAGSNEQFF.